The clone carrying this TCR beta chain was detected ten times or more. Its antigen remains unidentified. The data were taken from a study of T-cell reconstitution after alpha-beta-depleted transplantation in children. General study findings and limits: Reported findings indicate that, about two months after transplant, alpha-beta T cells came from several hundred expanded clones, which were derived from non-depleted graft cells. At day 60, the high TCRbeta diversity found in some patients originated from recipient T cells and thymic progenitors that had survived. T-cell numbers and diversity, one year after transplant, stemmed largely from T cells that were newly produced.

Construction of the TCRbeta library involved unique molecular identifiers. One entry per CDR3 protein results from TCRdb running MiXCR on the PCR reads. The data hold about 300,000 distinct CDR3 sequences, with 6.5% to 9% observed a single time. The sequence was obtained from a female patient aged 2 to 10 who had a stem cell transplant for Fanconi anemia, so the T cells may come from the graft donor. Sequences were derived from peripheral blood, sampled 360 days after TCRalphabeta/CD19-depleted stem cell transplant.

The CDR3 loop is CASSRVDSRYEQYV. The CDR3 DNA is TGTGCCAGCAGCCGAGTCGATAGCAGATACGAGCAGTACGTC. The chain combines TRBV11-2 with TRBJ2-7; D is unclear. The V and J ends lost 5 bases and 4 bases respectively, with 15 bases between them. The germline V gene encodes CDR1 SGHAT and CDR2 FQNNGV. The CDR3 has 14 residues.